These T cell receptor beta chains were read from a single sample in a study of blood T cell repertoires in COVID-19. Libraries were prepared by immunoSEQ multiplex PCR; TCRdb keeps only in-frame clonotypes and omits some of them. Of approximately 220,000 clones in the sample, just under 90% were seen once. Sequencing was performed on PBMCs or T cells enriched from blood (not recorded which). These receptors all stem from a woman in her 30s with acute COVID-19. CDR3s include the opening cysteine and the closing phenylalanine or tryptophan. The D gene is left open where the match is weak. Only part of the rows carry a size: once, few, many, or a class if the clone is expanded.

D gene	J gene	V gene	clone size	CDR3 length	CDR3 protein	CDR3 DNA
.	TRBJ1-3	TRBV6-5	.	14	CASSPPGGSNTIYF	TGTGCCAGCAGTCCCCCAGGAGGGAGCAACACCATATATTTT
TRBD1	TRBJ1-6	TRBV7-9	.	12	CAAGTDNSPLHF	TGTGCGGCAGGGACAGATAATTCACCCCTCCACTTT
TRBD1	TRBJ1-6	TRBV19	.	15	CASSIGAGGNSPLHF	TGTGCCAGTAGTATCGGAGCAGGGGGTAATTCACCCCTCCACTTT
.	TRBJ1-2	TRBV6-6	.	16	CASSSTLQVENYGYTF	TGTGCCAGCAGTTCGACCTTACAGGTAGAGAACTATGGCTACACCTTC
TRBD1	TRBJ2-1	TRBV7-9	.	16	CASSLAGTGGYNEQFF	TGTGCCAGCAGCCTGGCCGGGACAGGGGGCTACAATGAGCAGTTCTTC
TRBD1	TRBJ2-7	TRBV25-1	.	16	CASSESPDRASYEQYF	TGTGCCAGCAGTGAGTCTCCGGACAGGGCATCCTACGAGCAGTACTTC
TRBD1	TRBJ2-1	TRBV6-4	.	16	CASSDSGQGAWDEQFF	TGTGCCAGCAGTGACTCGGGTCAGGGGGCGTGGGATGAGCAGTTCTTC
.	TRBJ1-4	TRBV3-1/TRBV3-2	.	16	CASSEGGSGFNEKLFF	TGTGCCAGCAGCGAAGGAGGATCTGGGTTTAATGAAAAACTGTTTTTT
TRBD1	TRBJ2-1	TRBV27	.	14	CASSLGQGINEQFF	TGTGCCAGCAGTTTAGGACAGGGAATCAATGAGCAGTTCTTC
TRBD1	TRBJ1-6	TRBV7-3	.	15	CASSSSGQWNSPLHF	TGTGCCAGCAGCTCCTCGGGACAGTGGAATTCACCCCTCCACTTT
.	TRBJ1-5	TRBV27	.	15	CASSSGRGDNQPQHF	TGTGCCAGCAGTTCCGGCAGGGGAGACAATCAGCCCCAGCATTTT
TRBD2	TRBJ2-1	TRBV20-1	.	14	CSASSGVSYNEQFF	TGCAGTGCTAGTAGCGGGGTCTCCTACAATGAGCAGTTCTTC
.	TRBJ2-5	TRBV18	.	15	CASFNSRGTLETQYF	TGTGCCAGCTTTAATTCGAGGGGGACCTTAGAGACCCAGTACTTC
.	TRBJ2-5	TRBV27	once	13	CASSLLDQETQYF	TGTGCCAGCAGTTTATTAGACCAAGAGACCCAGTACTTC
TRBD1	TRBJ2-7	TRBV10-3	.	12	CAIGTGGKEQYF	TGTGCCATCGGGACAGGGGGCAAAGAGCAGTACTTC
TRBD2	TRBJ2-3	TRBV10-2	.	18	CASSDPLTTSGSTDTQYF	TGCGCCAGCAGTGACCCTCTTACCACTAGCGGTAGCACAGATACGCAGTATTTT
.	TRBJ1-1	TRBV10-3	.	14	CAISGQGLNTEAFF	TGTGCCATCAGTGGGCAGGGGCTGAACACTGAAGCTTTCTTT
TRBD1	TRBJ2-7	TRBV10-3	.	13	CAIRGQAIYEQYF	TGTGCCATCAGGGGACAGGCGATCTACGAGCAGTACTTC
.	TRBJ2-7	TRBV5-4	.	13	CASSAGVSYEQYF	TGTGCCAGCAGCGCCGGGGTTTCCTACGAGCAGTACTTC
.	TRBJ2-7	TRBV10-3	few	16	CAISVVGQGGLYEQYF	TGTGCCATCAGTGTTGTGGGGCAGGGGGGACTCTACGAGCAGTACTTC
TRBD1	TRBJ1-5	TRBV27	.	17	CASSPGTGGFRNQPQHF	TGTGCCAGCAGCCCCGGGACAGGGGGCTTTCGCAATCAGCCCCAGCATTTT
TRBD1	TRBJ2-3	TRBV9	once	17	CASSLRGDPQGTDTQYF	TGTGCCAGCAGCCTCAGAGGGGACCCACAGGGGACAGATACGCAGTATTTT
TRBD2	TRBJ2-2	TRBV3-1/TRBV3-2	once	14	CASSHGRGTGELFF	TGTGCCAGCAGCCATGGGCGGGGGACCGGGGAGCTGTTTTTT
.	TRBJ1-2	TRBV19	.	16	CASSIASGTSGRGYTF	TGTGCCAGTAGTATAGCATCCGGGACTTCGGGTCGGGGCTACACCTTC
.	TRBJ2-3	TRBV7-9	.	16	CASRDRLGTSTDTQYF	TGTGCCAGCAGAGACCGATTAGGGACTAGCACAGATACGCAGTATTTT
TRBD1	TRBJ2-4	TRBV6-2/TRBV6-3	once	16	CASSYPTMTGANIQYF	TGTGCCAGCAGTTACCCGACGATGACAGGGGCCAACATTCAGTACTTC
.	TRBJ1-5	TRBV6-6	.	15	CASSYSDSRNQPQHF	TGTGCCAGCAGTTACTCGGACAGCAGGAATCAGCCCCAGCATTTT
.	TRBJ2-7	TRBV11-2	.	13	CASQVGGAYEQYF	TGTGCCAGCCAGGTGGGGGGAGCCTACGAGCAGTACTTC
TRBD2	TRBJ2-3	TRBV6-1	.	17	CASSEILAGSSTDTQYF	TGTGCCAGCAGTGAGATACTAGCGGGGTCTAGCACAGATACGCAGTATTTT
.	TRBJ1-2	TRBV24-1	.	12	CATSDSDYGYTF	TGTGCCACCAGTGATTCCGACTATGGCTACACCTTC
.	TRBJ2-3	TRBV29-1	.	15	CSVEEPPERTDTQYF	TGCAGCGTGGAGGAGCCCCCCGAAAGGACAGATACGCAGTATTTT
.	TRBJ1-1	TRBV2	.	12	CASPQAGTEAFF	TGTGCCAGCCCCCAAGCCGGGACTGAAGCTTTCTTT
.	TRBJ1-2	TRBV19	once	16	CASKNQALRKAYGYTF	TGTGCCAGTAAAAACCAGGCTCTTAGGAAGGCCTATGGCTACACCTTC
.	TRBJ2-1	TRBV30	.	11	CAWTSSDEQFF	TGTGCCTGGACTAGTAGCGATGAGCAGTTCTTC
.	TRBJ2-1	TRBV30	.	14	CAWSVRREVSEQFF	TGTGCCTGGAGTGTAAGGAGAGAAGTATCTGAGCAGTTCTTC
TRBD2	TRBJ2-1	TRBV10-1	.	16	CASSESGLPSYNEQFF	TGCGCCAGCAGTGAGTCGGGACTACCGTCTTACAATGAGCAGTTCTTC
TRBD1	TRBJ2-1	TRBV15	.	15	CATSRGDSQVNEQFF	TGTGCCACCAGCAGAGGGGACAGTCAGGTAAATGAGCAGTTCTTC
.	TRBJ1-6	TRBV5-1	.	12	CASSLRDSPLHF	TGCGCCAGCAGCTTAAGAGATTCACCCCTCCACTTT
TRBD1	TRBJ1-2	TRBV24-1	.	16	CATSDSRTGGIYGYTF	TGTGCCACCAGTGATTCCAGGACAGGGGGAATCTATGGCTACACCTTC
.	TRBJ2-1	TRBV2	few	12	CATSQATNEQFF	TGTGCCACCTCACAGGCTACCAATGAGCAGTTCTTC
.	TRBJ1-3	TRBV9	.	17	CASSVDLSGHLGNTIYF	TGTGCCAGCAGCGTAGACCTATCAGGGCATCTTGGAAACACCATATATTTT
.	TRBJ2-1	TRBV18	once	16	CASSPIDRQLSDEQFF	TGTGCCAGCTCACCAATCGACAGGCAACTAAGCGATGAGCAGTTCTTC
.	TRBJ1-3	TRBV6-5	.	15	CASSYSRVSGNTIYF	TGTGCCAGCAGTTACTCGCGGGTCTCTGGAAACACCATATATTTT
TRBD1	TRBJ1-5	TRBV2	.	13	CATQGGSTGPQHF	TGTGCCACCCAGGGGGGAAGTACAGGGCCCCAGCATTTT
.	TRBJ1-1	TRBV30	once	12	CAWSPTQEGAFF	TGTGCCTGGAGTCCGACCCAAGAGGGAGCTTTCTTT
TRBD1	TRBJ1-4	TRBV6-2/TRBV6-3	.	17	CASSSGQVPATNEKLFF	TGTGCCAGCAGCAGCGGACAGGTTCCAGCAACTAATGAAAAACTGTTTTTT
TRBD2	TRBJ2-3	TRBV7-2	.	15	CASSSVAGEPDTQYF	TGTGCCAGCAGCTCTGTAGCGGGGGAGCCAGATACGCAGTATTTT
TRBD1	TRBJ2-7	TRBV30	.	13	CAWSRDSFYEQYF	TGTGCCTGGAGCCGGGACAGCTTTTACGAGCAGTACTTC
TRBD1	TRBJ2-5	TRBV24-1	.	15	CATSDPDRGQETQYF	TGTGCCACCAGTGACCCGGACAGGGGGCAAGAGACCCAGTACTTC
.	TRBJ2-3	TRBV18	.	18	CASSPPIRSLGGGDTQYF	TGTGCCAGCTCACCACCTATCAGGAGTCTAGGAGGAGGGGATACGCAGTATTTT
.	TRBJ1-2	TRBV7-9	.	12	CASRWTAVGYTF	TGTGCCAGCAGGTGGACTGCCGTGGGCTACACCTTC
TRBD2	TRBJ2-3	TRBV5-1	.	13	CASGGGRTDTQYF	TGCGCCAGTGGCGGGGGGCGCACAGATACGCAGTATTTT
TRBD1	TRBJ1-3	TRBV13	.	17	CASYKGPPQGVRNTIYF	TGTGCCAGCTACAAAGGCCCTCCACAGGGGGTAAGAAACACCATATATTTT